These 3 T cell receptor beta chains came from one sample sequenced in a study of CD8 T cells in ankylosing spondylitis. These receptors are not linked to any known antigen. Study conclusions and caveats: Within ankylosing spondylitis blood, a TCR beta motif made up of under 10 highly homologous variants appeared to be characteristic.

TCRdb independently ran MiXCR on the 5' RACE reads; one entry per CDR3 protein. The sample shows about 510,000 distinct CDR3 sequences, over 4% of them seen only once. The source material was blood, either unsorted or a sorted T cell fraction (not recorded which). Receptors were obtained from a male donor with ankylosing spondylitis.

This chain uses TRBV7-8 with TRBJ2-7; 7 bases are shared with TRBD2. V lost 5 bases, J lost 7 bases, and 14 bases stayed unmatched. Per the germline V gene, CDR1 is SGHVS and CDR2 is FQNEAQ. The CDR3 extends over 15 amino acids. The CDR3: CASSPLAGLVGEQYF. The CDR3, as DNA: TGTGCCAGCAGCCCATTAGCGGGCCTCGTAGGGGAGCAGTACTTC.

This clonotype was picked up many times. J is TRBJ2-7 and V is TRBV7-2; the match to TRBD1 covers 8 bases. The V gene end was trimmed by 8 bases and the J gene end by 5 bases; junction bases not matched to a gene: 8. CDR3 length equals 13 residues. Per the germline V gene, CDR1 is SGHTA and CDR2 is FQGNSA. The chain's CDR3 is CASGRQGRDEQYF. Written as DNA, the CDR3 is TGTGCCAGCGGCCGACAGGGGAGAGACGAGCAGTACTTC.

This clonotype was counted between two and nine times. This rearrangement joins TRBV29-1 to TRBJ1-4; D is uncertain. CDR3 length: 13 residues. Germline V gives CDR1 SQVTM, CDR2 ANQGSEA. Trimming took off 4 bases at V and 3 bases at J, with 9 bases between the two ends. CDR3 in DNA: TGCAGCGTTGTAGACGGAGCTAATGAAAAACTGTTTTTT. It yields the protein CSVVDGANEKLFF.